What follows are 18 T cell receptor beta chains derived from one specimen sequenced in a study of T cells in Graves' hyperthyroidism and ophthalmopathy. From RNA transcripts, TCR beta CDR3 regions were amplified. HTBI primers were used for first-round RT-PCR of the TCR CDR3. TCRdb reanalysed the multiplex PCR reads using MiXCR and keeps one entry per CDR3 protein. Here the sample spans 200,000 to 300,000 distinct CDR3 sequences, 15% to 20% being singletons. Sequencing was carried out using blood. Receptors originate from a young woman with Graves' ophthalmopathy.

This clonotype was detected ten times or more. This chain joins TRBV30 and TRBJ2-7; 9 nucleotides line up with TRBD2. CDR1 and CDR2 from the germline V gene are GTSNPN and SVGIG (reference sequence). The CDR3 has 13 amino acids. V dropped 1 base and J dropped 6; count of bases not matched to a gene: 4. The CDR3 reads CAWSGGRAREQYF. In nucleotides, the CDR3 is TGTGCCTGGAGTGGCGGGAGGGCCCGCGAGCAGTACTTC.

Ten or more counts support this clonotype. The J gene is TRBJ2-7, the V gene TRBV10-3; 7 nucleotides agree with TRBD1. The J segment lost 6 bases and the V segment lost 2 bases, leaving 4 bases of the junction unmatched. Per germline, CDR1 ENHRY and CDR2 SYGVKD. This CDR3 is built from 13 residues. CDR3 nucleotide sequence: TGTGCCATCAGTGAGCGACAGGGCTCCGAGCAGTACTTC. Its protein is CAISERQGSEQYF.

Ten or more counts support this clonotype. The chain has TRBV20-1 and TRBJ1-2; TRBD1 matches at 10 bases. The CDR3 runs to 13 residues. V was pared by 3 bases and J by 4 bases, with 2 bases of the junction left unmatched. Germline V gives CDR1 DFQATT, CDR2 SNEGSKA (reference sequence). The CDR3 coding sequence is TGCAGTGCTAGGAGGACAGGGGGCTATGGCTACACCTTC. Residues: CSARRTGGYGYTF.

This clonotype was picked up many times. The J gene is TRBJ2-7, the V gene TRBV3-1, with unresolved D. Trimming removed 4 bases from V and 7 bases from J, with 11 bases in between. CDR3 length: 12 residues. Germline-derived CDR1 and CDR2 are LGHDT and YNNKEL (reference sequence). The CDR3 is CASSLHKMEQYF. The CDR3, as DNA: TGTGCCAGCAGCCTCCATAAAATGGAGCAGTACTTC.

There are many counts of this clonotype. The chain is built from TRBV24-1 and TRBJ2-7; TRBD1 matches at 8 bases. After removal of 3 bases from V and 2 bases from J, the junction contained 8 bases not matched to a gene. The length of the CDR3 is 16 residues. Per germline, CDR1 KGHDR and CDR2 SFDVKD. Written as DNA, the CDR3 is TGTGCCACCAGTGATGGACAGGGTTCTAGACCCTACGAGCAGTACTTC. It codes for CATSDGQGSRPYEQYF.

This clonotype came up many times. J is TRBJ2-5 and V is TRBV6-1; the match to TRBD2 covers 7 bases. Germline values: CDR1 MNHNS, CDR2 SASEGT. CDR3 length: 15 amino acids. Unmatched junction bases numbered 8, after V lost 2 bases and J lost 5 bases. The CDR3 loop is CASSELGGIGETQYF. CDR3 DNA sequence: TGTGCCAGCAGTGAATTGGGGGGGATTGGGGAGACCCAGTACTTC.

This clonotype has a handful of counts. V is TRBV30 and J is TRBJ2-7; D is unresolved. This CDR3 has 12 residues. V dropped 2 bases and J dropped 3 bases, with 8 bases sitting between them. CDR1 GTSNPN and CDR2 SVGIG come from the germline V gene (reference sequence). The CDR3 spells CAWSRVGYEQYF. CDR3 DNA sequence: TGTGCCTGGAGTCGCGTCGGCTACGAGCAGTACTTC. The full variable domain, with the rest looked up from reference TRBV30 and TRBJ2-7, is SQTIHQWPATLVQPVGSPLSLECTVEGTSNPNLYWYRQAAGRGLQLLFYSVGIGQISSEVPQNLSASRPQDRQFILSSKKLLLSDSGFYLCAWSRVGYEQYFGPGTRLTVT.

At least ten counts were recorded for this clonotype. This sequence joins TRBV29-1 and TRBJ2-5; no definite D call. Germline V gene data show CDR1 as SQVTM and CDR2 as ANQGSEA. CDR3 length: 13 residues. V was cut by 4 bases and J by 2 bases, with 11 bases left in between. The CDR3 nucleotides read TGCAGCGTTGGTGTGGGCTCACAAGAGACCCAGTACTTC. As protein: CSVGVGSQETQYF. The full variable domain, with the rest looked up from reference TRBV29-1 and TRBJ2-5, is SAVISQKPSRDICQRGTSLTIQCQVDSQVTMMFWYRQQPGQSLTLIATANQGSEATYESGFVIDKFPISRPNLTFSTLTVSNMSPEDSSIYLCSVGVGSQETQYFGPGTRLLVL.

The V gene is TRBV6-1, the J gene TRBJ2-7; TRBD2 aligns across 11 bases. CDR1 and CDR2 from the germline V gene are MNHNS and SASEGT. Losses at the gene ends were 5 bases for V and 3 bases for J; bases not matched to a gene: 6. The CDR3 covers 15 residues. CDR3 coding DNA: TGTGCCAGCAGTAAACCGGGACTAGCGGTCTACGAGCAGTACTTC. Amino acid sequence: CASSKPGLAVYEQYF.

This clonotype is a singleton in its sample. As DNA, the CDR3 is TGTGCCAGCTCACCAGGAGTGGGGAGGCGAGGCTACTCCTACGAGCAGTACTTC. It encodes CASSPGVGRRGYSYEQYF. This chain links TRBV18 with TRBJ2-7; D perhaps matches TRBD2 (6 bases). This CDR3 contains 18 residues. Germline V CDR1 and CDR2: KGHSH, LQKENI. The V end lost 2 bases, the J end lost 0 bases, and 20 bases lay between the germline ends.

This clonotype was picked up many times. V usage is TRBV20-1 and J usage is TRBJ2-1; 10 bases are shared with TRBD1. CDR3 length: 15 amino acids. Germline lookup yields CDR1 DFQATT and CDR2 SNEGSKA (reference sequence). Germline trimming cut 3 bases from V and 6 bases from J; bases unmatched to any gene: 8. The chain's CDR3 is CSARAGTGAPNEQFF. In nucleotides, the CDR3 is TGCAGTGCTAGGGCCGGGACAGGGGCGCCCAATGAGCAGTTCTTC.

This clonotype was picked up a small number of times. The rearrangement links TRBV4-2 to TRBJ1-6; no firm D call. V lost 2 bases, J lost 7 bases, and 12 bases lay in between. Germline values: CDR1 LGHNA, CDR2 YNFKEQ. The CDR3 is made up of 15 amino acids. CDR3 DNA: TGTGCCAGCAGCCAAAAGGAACAGTACAATTCACCCCTCCACTTT. This translates into CASSQKEQYNSPLHF.

The chain is built from TRBV12-3 or TRBV12-4 and TRBJ2-3; no firm D call. The CDR3 is 15 residues long. Trimming shortened V by 6 bases and J by 3 bases, and 16 bases separated the two germline ends. DNA of the CDR3: TGTGCCAGCAGCGCACCCGGACCGGATACAGATACGCAGTATTTT. Translation gives CASSAPGPDTDTQYF.

This clonotype was recorded at least ten times. One end of the junction does not line up with germline, which may come from a read error. The rearrangement joins TRBV13 to TRBJ2-7, with TRBD1 matching over 8 bases. The germline gives CDR1 PRHDT, CDR2 FYEKMQ (reference sequence). CDR3 length equals 14 residues. The DNA for the CDR3 is TGTGCCAGCAGCTTCGGACAGGGTTCCTCCGAGCAGTACTTC. Encoded protein: CASSFGQGSSEQYF.

There are many counts of this clonotype. The V gene is TRBV12-3 or TRBV12-4, the J gene TRBJ2-1, with D possibly being TRBD1 (5 bases). V lost 10 bases to trimming and J lost 5 bases, with 21 bases between them. The CDR3 is 15 amino acids. The CDR3 here is CATPLSRETHNEQFF. CDR3 bases: TGTGCCACCCCCCTTAGCAGGGAAACCCACAATGAGCAGTTCTTC.

This sequence joins TRBV28 and TRBJ2-7; 11 nucleotides align to TRBD1. Germline trimming cut 3 bases from V and 0 bases from J; bases unmatched to any gene: 1. Germline CDR1 is MDHEN and CDR2 is SYDVKM. The CDR3 spans 15 residues. The CDR3 region has the DNA TGTGCCAGCAGTTTGGGACAGGGGGGCTCCTACGAGCAGTACTTC. This gives the protein CASSLGQGGSYEQYF.

This chain links TRBV7-2 with TRBJ2-1, with 13 bases lining up with TRBD2. Germline-derived CDR1 and CDR2 are SGHTA and FQGNSA. The CDR3 spans 15 residues. Trimming at V came to 4 bases and at J to 5 bases, leaving 2 bases not matched to a gene. The CDR3 nucleotides are TGTGCCAGCAGCTCGGGACTAGCGGGGAACAATGAGCAGTTCTTC. Residues: CASSSGLAGNNEQFF.

This clonotype was detected ten times or more. The chain links TRBV24-1 to TRBJ2-2; TRBD2 might be the D (5 bases). This CDR3 is 16 amino acids long. V lost 0 bases, J lost 3 bases, and 10 bases lay in between. Germline CDR1 KGHDR, CDR2 SFDVKD. Written as DNA, the CDR3 is TGTGCCACCAGTGATTTGCCGGGGAGCTACACCGGGGAGCTGTTTTTT. It specifies CATSDLPGSYTGELFF.